This TCR beta chain was obtained from a study of OX40 agonist ivuxolimab in advanced cancers. Turning to the study itself: Each patient was given ivuxolimab into a vein every 2 weeks, at 0.01 to 10 mg/kg.

The CDR3 spans 20 residues. Looked up from germline, CDR1 is SGHVS and CDR2 is FQNEAQ. With 2 bases clipped from V and 7 bases from J, the junction kept 19 bases outside the gene matches. The study, taken as a whole, reports: The authors also found low normalized T-cell clonal expansion in some nonresponders. Clonal expansion from baseline to week 6 occurred in both CD4+ and CD8+ T cells.

Concerning this clone: No antigen is known for it.

Data came from immunoSEQ multiplex PCR; TCRdb stores just in-frame clones and leaves some out. The sample lists 45,000 to 65,000 clones; about nine tenths were seen once. The sample here was CD4+ or CD8+ T cells sorted from blood, taken in a trial of the OX40 agonist ivuxolimab. The TCR was taken from an adult with an advanced solid tumor such as melanoma, head and neck, liver or kidney cancer. The chain joins TRBV7-8 to TRBJ2-2; 10 nucleotides agree with TRBD2. The CDR3 loop is CASSLTGLAFVSGSHGELFF. The CDR3 coding sequence is TGTGCCAGCAGCTTAACGGGACTAGCGTTTGTAAGTGGATCTCACGGGGAGCTGTTTTTT.